This TCR beta chain emerged from a study of cytomegalovirus exposure and HLA in healthy donors. About the study: Previous work identified 95 million to 140 million unique TCR beta sequences from around 200 million T cells. General study points: Being productive about 87% or about 30% of the time was typical of most TCR beta V segments in an earlier analysis. The majority of CMV-associated TCR beta chains were reported as apparently HLA-restricted in a later analysis.

The CDR3 extends over 13 amino acids. Germline CDR1 is LNHDA and CDR2 is SQIVND (reference sequence). V shed 6 bases and J shed 2 bases, with 9 bases lying between them. The primer mix had 60 Vbeta and 13 Jbeta primers. In the study's own analysis: In a later analysis, approximately 80 million unique TCR beta chains included roughly 11 million shared by two or more donors. Measured with immunoSEQ multiplex PCR; TCRdb has only the in-frame clones, and not every one. V, J and clone size are taken as reported in that table, and D and trimming were inferred from the DNA itself. The table has fewer than 150,000 clones, under 85% seen once; the top ten hold under 6.5%. This clone was recorded a few times. Its antigen is still unknown.

The rearrangement links TRBV19 to TRBJ2-3; weak D call: TRBD2 (7 bases). The specimen was PBMCs. The TCR originated in a woman aged 50 to 65 in good health and CMV-seropositive. The DNA for the CDR3 is TGTGCCAGTAGGGCGGGGGCCACAGATACGCAGTATTTT. It encodes CASRAGATDTQYF.